Listed below are T cell receptor beta chains from one sample, sequenced in a study of T cells in Graves' hyperthyroidism and ophthalmopathy. In TCRdb, the multiplex PCR reads were re-called with MiXCR into one record per CDR3 protein. Here the sample spans roughly 380,000 distinct CDR3 sequences, 11% to 15% being singletons. The material sequenced was blood. The receptors come from a woman in her fifties or sixties with Graves' hyperthyroidism. CDR3s include the opening cysteine and the closing phenylalanine or tryptophan. The order of the fields is CDR3 protein, CDR3 DNA, J gene, clone size, V gene, D gene. D genes are given only for firm matches. Rows may omit the clone size; those that give it use once, few, many or a size class.

CASSPSNSNQPQHF TGTGCCAGCTCACCAAGCAATAGCAATCAGCCCCAGCATTTT TRBJ1-5 many TRBV18 NA
CASSTPLGDTGELFF TGTGCCAGCAGCACCCCCTTAGGGGACACCGGGGAGCTGTTTTTT TRBJ2-2 many TRBV11-3 NA
CASGEAHTEAFF TGTGCCAGCGGCGAGGCCCACACTGAAGCTTTCTTT TRBJ1-1 few TRBV6-1 NA
CASSLRPGSCEQYF TGCGCCAGCAGCTTGAGGCCAGGATCTTGCGAGCAGTACTTC TRBJ2-7 many TRBV5-1 NA
CASSIQDTSYNEQFF TGTGCCAGTAGTATCCAGGACACATCCTACAATGAGCAGTTCTTC TRBJ2-1 once TRBV19 NA
CASSQGQGAYNEQFF TGTGCCAGCTCCCAAGGACAGGGGGCCTACAATGAGCAGTTCTTC TRBJ2-1 many TRBV18 TRBD1
CASRPAPGYEQYF TGTGCCAGCAGACCAGCCCCAGGGTACGAGCAGTACTTC TRBJ2-7 many TRBV7-2 NA
CASSLARVSKNIQYF TGTGCCAGCAGCTTAGCTCGGGTCAGCAAAAACATTCAGTACTTC TRBJ2-4 many TRBV11-2 NA
CASSPSTSGRPWETQYF TGCGCCAGCAGTCCCTCGACTAGCGGGAGGCCGTGGGAGACCCAGTACTTC TRBJ2-5 few TRBV4-1 TRBD2
CASSLVQDYEQYF TGTGCCAGCAGCTTGGTCCAGGACTACGAGCAGTACTTC TRBJ2-7 few TRBV5-6 NA
CASRGDWGTEAFF TGTGCCAGCAGGGGAGACTGGGGCACTGAAGCTTTCTTT TRBJ1-1 few TRBV12-3/TRBV12-4 NA
CASSPESNQPQHF TGTGCCAGCAGCCCAGAGAGCAATCAGCCCCAGCATTTT TRBJ1-5 many TRBV18 NA
CASSLDRGSVLFGNTEAFF TGTGCCAGCAGCTTGGACAGGGGGAGCGTCCTCTTTGGGAACACTGAAGCTTTCTTT TRBJ1-1 many TRBV5-8 TRBD1
CASSERTSGGGGTDTQYF TGTGCCAGCAGTGAACGGACTAGCGGAGGCGGGGGCACAGATACGCAGTATTTT TRBJ2-3 many TRBV6-1 TRBD2
CASSVTPGSSQETQYF TGCGCCAGCAGCGTCACCCCCGGGTCATCTCAAGAGACCCAGTACTTC TRBJ2-5 many TRBV5-1 NA
CASSFYRGPIAGARETQYF TGTGCCAGCAGTTTTTATCGGGGGCCCATAGCGGGAGCAAGGGAGACCCAGTACTTC TRBJ2-5 few TRBV28 TRBD2
CSAGGLVQETQYF TGCAGTGCTGGAGGACTAGTTCAAGAGACCCAGTACTTC TRBJ2-5 many TRBV20-1 TRBD2
CASSSDGWNEQFF TGTGCCAGCAGCTCCGACGGATGGAATGAGCAGTTCTTC TRBJ2-1 many TRBV7-9 NA
CASSYGRVEGYTF TGTGCCAGCAGTTACGGCAGGGTAGAAGGCTACACCTTC TRBJ1-2 few TRBV6-2/TRBV6-3 NA
CASSTQRNTEAFF TGTGCCAGCAGCACACAGAGGAACACTGAAGCTTTCTTT TRBJ1-1 many TRBV11-2 NA
CSVGTSGTTDTQYF TGCAGCGTGGGGACTAGCGGGACCACAGATACGCAGTATTTT TRBJ2-3 many TRBV29-1 TRBD2
CATSDTTSGNTIYF TGTGCCACCAGTGATACCACCTCTGGAAACACCATATATTTT TRBJ1-3 many TRBV24-1 NA
CASSPGTSGISYNEQSF TGTGCCAGCTCTCCAGGGACTAGCGGGATCTCCTACAATGAGCAGTCCTTC TRBJ2-1 NA TRBV18 TRBD2
CASRGRAAEKLFF TGTGCCAGCAGGGGCAGGGCGGCTGAAAAACTGTTTTTT TRBJ1-4 many TRBV2 NA
CASRGADYSNQPQHF TGTGCCAGCAGGGGGGCAGACTATAGCAATCAGCCCCAGCATTTT TRBJ1-5 many TRBV6-1 NA
CASRGLVNTEAFF TGTGCCAGCAGGGGGCTGGTGAACACTGAAGCTTTCTTT TRBJ1-1 many TRBV7-9 NA
CASRNQGGTEAFF TGTGCCAGCAGGAATCAGGGTGGCACTGAAGCTTTCTTT TRBJ1-1 many TRBV12-3/TRBV12-4 NA
CASSQGTVATNEKLFF TGCGCCAGCAGCCAGGGGACAGTTGCAACTAATGAAAAACTGTTTTTT TRBJ1-4 many TRBV5-1 TRBD1
CASSIGPRGYTF TGTGCCAGTAGTATAGGACCTCGAGGCTACACCTTC TRBJ1-2 few TRBV19 NA
CASTFGGYQPQHF TGTGCCAGCACCTTCGGGGGATATCAGCCCCAGCATTTT TRBJ1-5 many TRBV12-3/TRBV12-4 NA